Sequencing of this T cell receptor (beta chain) was carried out in a study of blood T cell repertoires in COVID-19 (TCRdb year 2020). Looking at the study overall: Samples from collaborators originated in the United States, Italy and Spain and spanned both the acute and convalescent phases of COVID-19. The material from the prospective study consisted of cDNA or gDNA derived from T cells, B-cell-depleted T cells, or PBMCs. Deeply sampled blood TCRbeta repertoires from subjects exposed to, actively infected with, or recovered from COVID-19 were included in the dataset. The repertoires were released in a freely available public database intended as a resource for research on the immune response to SARS-CoV-2. The samples were drawn from two sources: the first 160 participants of the ongoing ImmuneRACE study, and 1,000 to 1,500 subjects contributed by 6 global collaborators. The sample metadata nearly always contained a de-identified subject ID, COVID-19 status, age in years and sex. Where available, HLA class I and class II types were obtained from metadata supplied by the sample provider rather than from assay-based typing. The research as a whole found: How much clinical and demographic metadata was included differed by source and by participant, and the metadata was provided uncurated.

TCRbeta CDR3 regions were amplified from genomic DNA by means of the immunoSEQ Assay, a bias-controlled multiplex PCR. The original pipeline was this. Within the assay, amplification of reference gene primers was used to estimate how many nucleated cells each sample contained. To quantify the absolute abundance of each unique TCRbeta CDR3 rearrangement, sequence reads were collapsed and filtered. Productive Simpson clonality was computed per sample as the square root of Simpson's diversity index over productive rearrangements. In TCRdb, the immuneACCESS table is reduced to in-frame sequences with V and J assigned. These tables do not hold every clone; where another copy was compared, an unresolved V gene accounts for under half, and the others remain unexplained. The DNA gave D and trimming, while V, J and clone size come from that table. This sample comprises about 200,000 clones, approximately 80% of them detected only once. Less than 11% of the sample lies in the top ten.

The collaborating institutions used their own protocols to collect whole blood in K2EDTA tubes. For TCRbeta analysis, collaborator samples were shipped as frozen whole blood, as isolated PBMCs, or as DNA extracted from either sample type. This clone was counted once. Its cognate antigen has yet to be identified. The sample holds no much larger clone one base away, and base qualities are not on file. The CDR3 measures 12 amino acids from cysteine to phenylalanine. CDR3 DNA only is kept here, 36 bases in frame from base 1. The germline V gene supplies CDR1 MNHEY and CDR2 SVGAGI. Clipping removes 9 bases from V and 3 bases from J, with 4 as the unmatched junction base count.

This clonotype was obtained from a woman older than 75 with acute or convalescent COVID-19. Sequenced: peripheral blood. The sequence links TRBV6-5 to TRBJ2-7, and TRBD1 aligns with 8 junction nucleotides. The nucleotide sequence reads as follows: TGTGCCAGTGGACAGGGTATCTACGAGCAGTACTTC. Its amino acids are CASGQGIYEQYF.